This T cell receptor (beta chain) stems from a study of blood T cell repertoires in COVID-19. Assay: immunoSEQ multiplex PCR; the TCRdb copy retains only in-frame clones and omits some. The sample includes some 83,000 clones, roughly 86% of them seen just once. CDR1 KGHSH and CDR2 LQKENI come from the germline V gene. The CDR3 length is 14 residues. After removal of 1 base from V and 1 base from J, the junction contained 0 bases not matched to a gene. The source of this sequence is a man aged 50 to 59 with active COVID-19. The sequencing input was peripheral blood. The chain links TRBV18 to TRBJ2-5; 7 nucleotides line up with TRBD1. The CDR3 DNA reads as TGTGCCAGCTCACCACGGGACAGCCAAGAGACCCAGTACTTC. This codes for CASSPRDSQETQYF. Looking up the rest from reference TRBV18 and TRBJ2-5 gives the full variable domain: NAGVMQNPRHLVRRRGQEARLRCSPMKGHSHVYWYRQLPEEGLKFMVYLQKENIIDESGMPKERFSAEFPKEGPSILRIQQVVRGDSAAYFCASSPRDSQETQYFGPGTRLLVL.